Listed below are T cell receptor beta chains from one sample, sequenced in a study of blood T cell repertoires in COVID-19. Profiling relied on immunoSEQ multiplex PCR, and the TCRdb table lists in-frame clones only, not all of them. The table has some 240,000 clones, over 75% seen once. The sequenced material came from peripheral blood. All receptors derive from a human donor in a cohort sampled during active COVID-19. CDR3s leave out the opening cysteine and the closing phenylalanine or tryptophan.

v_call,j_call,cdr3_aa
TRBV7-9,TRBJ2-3,ASTQTSLPTDTQY
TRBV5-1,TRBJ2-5,ASSLAVGGRETQY
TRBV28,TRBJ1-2,ASSYQDRRNYGYT
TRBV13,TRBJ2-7,ASSRRTDLGEQY
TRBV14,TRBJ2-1,ASTRRQGAISYNEQF
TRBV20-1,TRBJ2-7,SARDNYEQY
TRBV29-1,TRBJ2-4,SAAGPGDIQY
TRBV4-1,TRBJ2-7,ASSQDRSEAYEQY
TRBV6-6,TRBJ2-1,ASSYGGATNEQF
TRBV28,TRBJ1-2,ASSPPSGGGTYGYT
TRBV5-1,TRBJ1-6,ASSLYRGGDSPLH
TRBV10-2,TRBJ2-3,ASRRLAGGPDTDTQY
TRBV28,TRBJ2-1,ASSPYRVVIEQF
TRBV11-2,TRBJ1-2,ASSLEAGGTYGYT
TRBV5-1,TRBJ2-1,ASSSVQVYNEQF
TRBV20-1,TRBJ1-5,SASLWGQGRSFQPQH
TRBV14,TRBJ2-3,ASSQDPGDTQY
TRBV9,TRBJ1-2,ASSVSSYGYT
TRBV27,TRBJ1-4,ASRDRGGPREKLF
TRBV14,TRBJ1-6,ASSPGQFQSPLH
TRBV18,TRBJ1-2,ASSAIGTGGSGYT
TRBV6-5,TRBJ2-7,ASSRTDTSYEQY
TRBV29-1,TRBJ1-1,SVELGRGTEAF
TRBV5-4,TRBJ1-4,ASSPRTGGADEKLF
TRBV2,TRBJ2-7,ASSESLEQY
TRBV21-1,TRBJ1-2,ASSRQGFYGYT
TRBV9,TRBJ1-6,ASSVGGGGHSPLH
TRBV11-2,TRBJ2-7,ASSLGQEYEQY
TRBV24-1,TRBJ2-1,ATSVQGGLEQF
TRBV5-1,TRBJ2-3,ASSLAGEGDTQY
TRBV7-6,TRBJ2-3,ASSLDPQSTDTQY
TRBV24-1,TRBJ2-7,ATSPSGVSPGYEQY
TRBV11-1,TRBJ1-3,ASSQQSASGNTIY
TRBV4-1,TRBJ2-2,ASSPPGGLNTGELF
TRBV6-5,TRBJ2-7,ASSYDRAASYEQY
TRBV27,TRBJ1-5,ASSFSDRNQPQH